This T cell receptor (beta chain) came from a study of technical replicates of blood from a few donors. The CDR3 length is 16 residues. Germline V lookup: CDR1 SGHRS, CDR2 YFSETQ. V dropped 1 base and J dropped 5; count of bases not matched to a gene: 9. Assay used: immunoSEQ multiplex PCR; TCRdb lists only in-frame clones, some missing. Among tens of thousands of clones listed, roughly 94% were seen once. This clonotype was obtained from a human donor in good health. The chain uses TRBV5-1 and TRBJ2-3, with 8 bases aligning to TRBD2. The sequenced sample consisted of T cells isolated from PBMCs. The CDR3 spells CASSLSEREFVDTQYF. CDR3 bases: TGCGCCAGCAGCTTGTCGGAGCGGGAGTTTGTAGATACGCAGTATTTT.